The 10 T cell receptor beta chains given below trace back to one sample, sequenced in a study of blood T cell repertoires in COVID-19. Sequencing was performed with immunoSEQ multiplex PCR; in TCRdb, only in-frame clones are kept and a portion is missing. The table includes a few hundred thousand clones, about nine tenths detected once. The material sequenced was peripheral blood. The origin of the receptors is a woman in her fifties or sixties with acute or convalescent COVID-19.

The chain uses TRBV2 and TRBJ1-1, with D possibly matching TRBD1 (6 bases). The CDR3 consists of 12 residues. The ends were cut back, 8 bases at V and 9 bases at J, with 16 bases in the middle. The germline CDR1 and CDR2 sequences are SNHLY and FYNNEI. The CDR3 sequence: CASRTAFSQAFF. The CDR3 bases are TGTGCCAGCCGGACAGCCTTTAGTCAAGCTTTCTTT.

Here the CDR3 reads CASIDQGKAETQYF. Here the CDR3 DNA reads TGTGCCAGCATAGATCAGGGGAAAGCGGAGACCCAGTACTTC. The V and J genes are TRBV5-4 and TRBJ2-5; TRBD1 is a possible D gene (6 bases). The ends were cut back, 6 bases at V and 5 bases at J, with 17 bases in the middle. Germline V gene lookup returns CDR1 SGHNT and CDR2 YYREEE (reference sequence). This CDR3 is built from 14 residues. Drawing the rest from reference TRBV5-4 and TRBJ2-5, the complete variable domain is ETGVTQSPTHLIKTRGQQVTLRCSSQSGHNTVSWYQQALGQGPQFIFQYYREEENGRGNFPPRFSGLQFPNYSSELNVNALELDDSALYLCASIDQGKAETQYFGPGTRLLVL.

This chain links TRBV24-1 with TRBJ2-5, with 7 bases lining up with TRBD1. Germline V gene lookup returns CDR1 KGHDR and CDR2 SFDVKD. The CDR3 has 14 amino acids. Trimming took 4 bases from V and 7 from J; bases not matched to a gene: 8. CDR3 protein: CATSEGQSFGTQYF. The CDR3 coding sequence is TGTGCCACCAGTGAGGGACAGTCTTTCGGGACCCAGTACTTC.

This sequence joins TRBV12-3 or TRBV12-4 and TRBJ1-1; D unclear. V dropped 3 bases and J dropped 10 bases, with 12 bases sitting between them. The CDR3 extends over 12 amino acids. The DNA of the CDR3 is TGTGCCAGCAGTTTTCGGGAGCACTCAGCTTTCTTT. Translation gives CASSFREHSAFF.

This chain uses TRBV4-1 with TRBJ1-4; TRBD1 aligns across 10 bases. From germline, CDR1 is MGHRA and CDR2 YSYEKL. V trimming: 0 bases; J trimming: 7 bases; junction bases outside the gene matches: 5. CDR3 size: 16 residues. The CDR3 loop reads CASSQEGQGPREKLFF. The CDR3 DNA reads TGCGCCAGCAGCCAAGAGGGACAGGGGCCCCGTGAAAAACTGTTTTTT.

CDR3 residues: CASSHRGSGNTIYF. In DNA form, the CDR3 reads TGTGCCAGCAGCCACAGGGGATCCGGAAACACCATATATTTT. V usage is TRBV2 and J usage is TRBJ1-3, with TRBD1 matching 7 bases. CDR3 length: 14 residues. Germline CDR1 is SNHLY and CDR2 is FYNNEI. The ends lost 6 bases at V and 4 bases at J; junction bases unmatched: 6. Full variable domain (outside the CDR3, taken from reference TRBV2 and TRBJ1-3): EPEVTQTPSHQVTQMGQEVILRCVPISNHLYFYWYRQILGQKVEFLVSFYNNEISEKSEIFDDQFSVERPDGSNFTLKIRSTKLEDSAMYFCASSHRGSGNTIYFGEGSWLTVV.

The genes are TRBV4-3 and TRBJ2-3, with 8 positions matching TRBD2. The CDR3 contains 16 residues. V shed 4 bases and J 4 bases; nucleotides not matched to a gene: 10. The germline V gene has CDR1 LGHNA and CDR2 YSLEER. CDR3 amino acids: CASSPSGGGLADTQYF. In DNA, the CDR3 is TGCGCCAGCAGCCCATCGGGCGGGGGGCTCGCAGATACGCAGTATTTT.

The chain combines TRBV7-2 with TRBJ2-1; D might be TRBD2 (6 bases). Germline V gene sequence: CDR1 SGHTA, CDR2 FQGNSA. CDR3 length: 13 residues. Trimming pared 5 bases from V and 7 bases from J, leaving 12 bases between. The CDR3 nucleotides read TGTGCCAGCAGCCGCGGGGCCCTAAATGAGCAGTTCTTC. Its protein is CASSRGALNEQFF.

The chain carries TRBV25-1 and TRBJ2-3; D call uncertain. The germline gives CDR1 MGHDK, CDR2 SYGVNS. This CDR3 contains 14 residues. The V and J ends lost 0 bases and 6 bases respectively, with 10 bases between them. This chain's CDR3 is CASSEYRQLDTQYF. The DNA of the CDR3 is TGTGCCAGCAGTGAATATCGTCAGTTGGATACGCAGTATTTT.

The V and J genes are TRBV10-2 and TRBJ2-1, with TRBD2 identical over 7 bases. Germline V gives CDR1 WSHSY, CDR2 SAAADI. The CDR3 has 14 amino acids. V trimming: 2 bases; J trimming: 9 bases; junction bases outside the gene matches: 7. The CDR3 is CASSETGRAAEQFF. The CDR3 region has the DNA TGCGCCAGCAGTGAGACGGGGAGGGCCGCTGAGCAGTTCTTC.